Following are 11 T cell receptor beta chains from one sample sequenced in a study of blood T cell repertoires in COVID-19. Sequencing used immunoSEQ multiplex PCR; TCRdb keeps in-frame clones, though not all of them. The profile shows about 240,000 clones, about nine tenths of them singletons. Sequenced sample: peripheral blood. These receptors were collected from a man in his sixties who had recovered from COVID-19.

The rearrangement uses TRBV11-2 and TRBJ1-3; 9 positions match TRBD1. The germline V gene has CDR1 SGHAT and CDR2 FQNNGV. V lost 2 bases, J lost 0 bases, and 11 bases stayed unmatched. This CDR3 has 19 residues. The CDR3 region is CASSLPLGQGSISGNTIYF. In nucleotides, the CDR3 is TGTGCCAGCAGCTTACCTTTGGGACAGGGCTCTATCTCTGGAAACACCATATATTTT.

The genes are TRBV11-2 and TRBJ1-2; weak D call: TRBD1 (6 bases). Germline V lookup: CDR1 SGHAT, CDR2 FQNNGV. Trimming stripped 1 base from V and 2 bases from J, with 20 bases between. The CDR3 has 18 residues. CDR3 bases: TGTGCCAGCAGCTTAGCGGGAACTGGGACAAGATTAAACTATGGCTACACCTTC. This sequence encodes CASSLAGTGTRLNYGYTF.

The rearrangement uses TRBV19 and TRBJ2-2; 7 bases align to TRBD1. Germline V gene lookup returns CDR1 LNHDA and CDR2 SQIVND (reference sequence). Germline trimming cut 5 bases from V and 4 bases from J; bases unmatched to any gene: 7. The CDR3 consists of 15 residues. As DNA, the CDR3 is TGTGCCAGTAGTTTTAACAGGGGTACCACCGGGGAGCTGTTTTTT. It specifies CASSFNRGTTGELFF.

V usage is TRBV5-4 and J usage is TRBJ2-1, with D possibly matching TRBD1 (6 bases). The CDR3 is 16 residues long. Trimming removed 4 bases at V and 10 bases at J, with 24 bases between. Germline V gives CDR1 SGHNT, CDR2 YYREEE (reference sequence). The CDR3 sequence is CASSPPIQGPRSEQFF. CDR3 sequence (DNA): TGTGCCAGCAGCCCCCCGATACAGGGCCCTCGTTCCGAGCAGTTCTTC.

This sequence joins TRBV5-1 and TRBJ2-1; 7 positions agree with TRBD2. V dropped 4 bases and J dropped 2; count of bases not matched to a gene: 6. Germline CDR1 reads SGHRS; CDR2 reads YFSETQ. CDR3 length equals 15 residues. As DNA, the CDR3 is TGCGCCAGCAGCCCGGGACTAAGGACCTACAATGAGCAGTTCTTC. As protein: CASSPGLRTYNEQFF.

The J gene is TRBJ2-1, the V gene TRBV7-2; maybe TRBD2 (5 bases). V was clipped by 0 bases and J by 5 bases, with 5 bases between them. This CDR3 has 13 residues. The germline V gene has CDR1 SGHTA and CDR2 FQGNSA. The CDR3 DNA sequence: TGTGCCAGCAGCTTAGCGAGGGACAATGAGCAGTTCTTC. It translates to CASSLARDNEQFF.

CDR3 in amino acids: CASSGQGGYTF. In DNA form, the CDR3 reads TGCGCCAGCAGTGGACAGGGCGGCTACACCTTC. V and J are TRBV10-1 and TRBJ1-2, with 7 bases lining up with TRBD1. CDR3 length: 11 amino acids. After removal of 4 bases from V and 8 bases from J, the junction contained 1 base not matched to a gene. Germline V gene sequence: CDR1 WNHNN, CDR2 SYGVQD (reference sequence).

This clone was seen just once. The CDR3 loop reads CASSPGWGQHYEQYF. DNA of the CDR3: TGTGCCAGCAGCCCCGGCTGGGGACAGCACTACGAGCAGTACTTC. The rearrangement uses TRBV11-3 and TRBJ2-7, with TRBD1 matching 7 bases. The CDR3 extends over 15 amino acids. Germline V lookup: CDR1 SGHNT, CDR2 YENEEA. The V gene end was trimmed by 5 bases and the J gene end by 3 bases; junction bases not matched to a gene: 10.

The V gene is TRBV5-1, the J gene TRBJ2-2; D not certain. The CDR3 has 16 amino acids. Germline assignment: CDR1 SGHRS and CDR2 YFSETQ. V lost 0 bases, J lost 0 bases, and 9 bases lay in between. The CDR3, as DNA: TGCGCCAGCAGCTTGGACAGACACGCGAACACCGGGGAGCTGTTTTTT. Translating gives CASSLDRHANTGELFF.

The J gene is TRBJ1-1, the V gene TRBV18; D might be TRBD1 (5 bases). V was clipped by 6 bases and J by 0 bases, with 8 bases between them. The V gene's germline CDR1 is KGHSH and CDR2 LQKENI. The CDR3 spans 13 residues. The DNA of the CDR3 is TGTGCCAGCTCCCGGGACTTGAACACTGAAGCTTTCTTT. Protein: CASSRDLNTEAFF.

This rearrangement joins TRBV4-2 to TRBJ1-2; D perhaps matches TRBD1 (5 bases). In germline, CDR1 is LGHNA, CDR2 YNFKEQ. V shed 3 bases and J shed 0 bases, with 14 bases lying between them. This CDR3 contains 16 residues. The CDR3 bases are TGTGCCAGCAGCCATGTTATACAGGCTTCTAACTATGGCTACACCTTC. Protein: CASSHVIQASNYGYTF.